Following are 5 T cell receptor beta chains from one sample sequenced in a study of shared clonotypes between healthy human individuals. Repertoires were generated with immunoSEQ multiplex PCR, while TCRdb's copy carries only in-frame clones and drops some. Of 450,000 or so clones listed, around 77% are singletons. Sequencing used PBMCs. The origin of the receptors is a woman between 40 and 55 years old in good health. Some clones in this sample may be carry-over from other donors' samples.

The chain links TRBV6-5 to TRBJ2-3; no definite D call. CDR1 is MNHEY and CDR2 is SVGAGI in the germline V gene. The CDR3 runs 13 residues. V gave up 6 bases and J gave up 4 bases, with 11 bases separating them. Written as DNA, the CDR3 is TGTGCCAGCAGGGCCCTTGATTCAGATACGCAGTATTTT. Its translation: CASRALDSDTQYF.

This clone occurred a few times. The chain has TRBV7-9 and TRBJ2-3; no clear D. V was trimmed by 3 bases and J by 6 bases, leaving 7 bases between them. Germline CDR1 is SEHNR and CDR2 is FQNEAQ (reference sequence). This CDR3 has 12 amino acids. This chain's CDR3 is CASSFGSDTQYF. The CDR3 nucleotides read TGTGCCAGCAGCTTTGGTTCTGATACGCAGTATTTT.

This chain connects TRBV10-2 to TRBJ2-7; D unresolved. Per the germline V gene, CDR1 is WSHSY and CDR2 is SAAADI. The CDR3 is 12 residues long. Deletions cut 5 bases from V and 2 bases from J, with 7 bases between. In DNA, the CDR3 is TGCGCCAGCAGTCCTGGACCCTACGAGCAGTACTTC. Translated: CASSPGPYEQYF.

The CDR3, as DNA: TGTGCCAGTAGTATAAGAAGCGACTCCTACGAGCAGTACTTC. It is translated as CASSIRSDSYEQYF. The chain is built from TRBV19 and TRBJ2-7, with D unclear. Germline CDR1 is LNHDA and CDR2 is SQIVND (reference sequence). V was cut by 2 bases and J by 0 bases, with 8 bases left in between. The CDR3 length is 14 residues.

About this clone itself: This sequence may be a read error, since a much larger clone differs from it by one base. Other nucleotide sequences from this sample produce the same CDR3. The CDR3 DNA reads as TGTGCCAGCTCCCGGGATCATCAGAGGGGTTCTGGAAACACCATATATTTT. It yields the protein CASSRDHQRGSGNTIYF. The V and J genes are TRBV18 and TRBJ1-3; tentatively, D is TRBD1 (5 bases). Germline V CDR1 and CDR2: KGHSH, LQKENI. This CDR3 contains 17 residues. V gave up 6 bases and J gave up 1 base, with 19 bases separating them.